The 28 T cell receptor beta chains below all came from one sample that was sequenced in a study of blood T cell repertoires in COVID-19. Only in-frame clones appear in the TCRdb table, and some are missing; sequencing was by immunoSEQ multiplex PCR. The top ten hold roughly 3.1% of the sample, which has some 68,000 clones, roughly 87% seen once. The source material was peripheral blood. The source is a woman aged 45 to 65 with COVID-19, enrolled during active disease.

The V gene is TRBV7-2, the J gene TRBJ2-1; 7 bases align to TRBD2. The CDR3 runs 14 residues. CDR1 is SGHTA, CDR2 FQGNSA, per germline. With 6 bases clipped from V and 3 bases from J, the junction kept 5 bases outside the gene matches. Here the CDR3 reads CASRSGTIYNEQFF. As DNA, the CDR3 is TGTGCCAGCAGAAGCGGGACCATCTACAATGAGCAGTTCTTC.

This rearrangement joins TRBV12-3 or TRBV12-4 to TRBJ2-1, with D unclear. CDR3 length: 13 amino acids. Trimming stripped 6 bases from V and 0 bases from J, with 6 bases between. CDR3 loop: CASSLSSYNEQFF. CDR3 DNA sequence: TGTGCCAGCAGCCTAAGCTCCTACAATGAGCAGTTCTTC.

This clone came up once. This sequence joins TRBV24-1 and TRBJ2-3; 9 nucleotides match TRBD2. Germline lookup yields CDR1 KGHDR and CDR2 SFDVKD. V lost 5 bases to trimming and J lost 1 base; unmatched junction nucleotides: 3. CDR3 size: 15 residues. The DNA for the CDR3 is TGTGCCACCAGTGTGCTAGCGGGACGCACAGATACGCAGTATTTT. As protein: CATSVLAGRTDTQYF.

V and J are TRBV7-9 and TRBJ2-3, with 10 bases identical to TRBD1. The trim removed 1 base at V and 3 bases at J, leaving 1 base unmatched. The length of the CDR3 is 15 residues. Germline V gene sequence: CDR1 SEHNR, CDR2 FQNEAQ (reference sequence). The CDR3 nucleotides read TGTGCCAGCAGCTTAGGGGGACAGGGGACAGATACGCAGTATTTT. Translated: CASSLGGQGTDTQYF.

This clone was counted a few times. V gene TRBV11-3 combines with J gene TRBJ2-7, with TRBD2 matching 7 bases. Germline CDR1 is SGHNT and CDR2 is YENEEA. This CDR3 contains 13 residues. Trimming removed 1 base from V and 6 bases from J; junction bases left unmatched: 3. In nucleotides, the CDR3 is TGTGCCAGCAGCTTAGCCCCGGGGGGCGAGCAGTACTTC. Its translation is CASSLAPGGEQYF.

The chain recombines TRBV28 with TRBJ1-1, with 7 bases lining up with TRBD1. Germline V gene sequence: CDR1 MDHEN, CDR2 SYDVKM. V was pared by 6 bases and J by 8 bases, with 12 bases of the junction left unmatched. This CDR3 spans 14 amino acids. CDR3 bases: TGTGCCAGCAGCCCACCCCTACAGGGGCGAGAAGCTTTCTTT. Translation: CASSPPLQGREAFF.

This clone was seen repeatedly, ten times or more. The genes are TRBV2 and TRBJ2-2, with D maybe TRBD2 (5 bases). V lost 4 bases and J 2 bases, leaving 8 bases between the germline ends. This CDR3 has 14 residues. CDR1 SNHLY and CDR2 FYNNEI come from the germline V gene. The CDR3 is CASSVLVNTGELFF. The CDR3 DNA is TGTGCCAGCAGTGTACTAGTTAACACCGGGGAGCTGTTTTTT.

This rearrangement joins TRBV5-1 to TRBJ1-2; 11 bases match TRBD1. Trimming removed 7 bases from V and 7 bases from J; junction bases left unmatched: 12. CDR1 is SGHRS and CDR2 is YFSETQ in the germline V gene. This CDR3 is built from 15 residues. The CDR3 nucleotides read TGCGCCAGCGCGTACTCGGGACAGGGGGAGTCTGGCTACACCTTC. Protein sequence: CASAYSGQGESGYTF.

The CDR3 here is CASSLRAWLAGVASYEQYF. In DNA, the CDR3 is TGCGCCAGCAGCCTCCGGGCATGGCTAGCGGGAGTGGCCTCCTACGAGCAGTACTTC. The chain combines TRBV4-1 with TRBJ2-7; 10 bases align to TRBD2. Looked up from germline, CDR1 is MGHRA and CDR2 is YSYEKL. The length of the CDR3 is 19 residues. Germline trimming cut 4 bases from V and 0 bases from J; bases unmatched to any gene: 15.

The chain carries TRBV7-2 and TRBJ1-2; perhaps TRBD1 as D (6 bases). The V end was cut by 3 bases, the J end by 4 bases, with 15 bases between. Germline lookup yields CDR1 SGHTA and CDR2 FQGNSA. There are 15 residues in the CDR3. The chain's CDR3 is CASSLGTGSSYGYTF. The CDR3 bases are TGTGCCAGCAGCTTGGGTACAGGGAGTAGCTATGGCTACACCTTC.

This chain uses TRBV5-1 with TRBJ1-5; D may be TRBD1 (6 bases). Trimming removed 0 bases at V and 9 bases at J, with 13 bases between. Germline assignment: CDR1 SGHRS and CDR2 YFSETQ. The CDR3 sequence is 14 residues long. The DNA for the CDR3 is TGCGCCAGCAGCTTGGAAGGGGGGGTAGGGCCCCAGCATTTT. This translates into CASSLEGGVGPQHF.

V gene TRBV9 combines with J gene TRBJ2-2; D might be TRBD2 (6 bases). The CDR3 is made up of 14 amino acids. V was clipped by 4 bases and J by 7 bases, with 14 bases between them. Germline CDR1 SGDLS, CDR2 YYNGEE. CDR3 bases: TGTGCCAGCAGCCAGACTAGTTTGGGCGGGGAGCTGTTTTTT. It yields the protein CASSQTSLGGELFF.

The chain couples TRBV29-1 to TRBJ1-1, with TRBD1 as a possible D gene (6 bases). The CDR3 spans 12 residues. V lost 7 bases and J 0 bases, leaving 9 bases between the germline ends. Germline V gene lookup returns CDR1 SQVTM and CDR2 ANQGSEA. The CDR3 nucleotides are TGCAGCGCACAGGGCATGAACACTGAAGCTTTCTTT. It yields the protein CSAQGMNTEAFF.

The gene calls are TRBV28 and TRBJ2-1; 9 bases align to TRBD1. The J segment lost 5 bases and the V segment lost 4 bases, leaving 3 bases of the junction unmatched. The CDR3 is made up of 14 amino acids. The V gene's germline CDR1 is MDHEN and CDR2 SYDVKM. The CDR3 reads CASSSRDRDNEQFF. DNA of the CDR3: TGTGCCAGCAGTTCCCGGGACAGGGACAATGAGCAGTTCTTC.

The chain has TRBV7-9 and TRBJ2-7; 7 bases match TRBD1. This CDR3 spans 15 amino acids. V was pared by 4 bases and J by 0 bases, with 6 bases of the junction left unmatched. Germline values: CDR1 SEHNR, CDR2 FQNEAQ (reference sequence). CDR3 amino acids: CASSYPRQGSYEQYF. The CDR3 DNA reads TGTGCCAGCAGCTACCCACGACAGGGCTCCTACGAGCAGTACTTC.

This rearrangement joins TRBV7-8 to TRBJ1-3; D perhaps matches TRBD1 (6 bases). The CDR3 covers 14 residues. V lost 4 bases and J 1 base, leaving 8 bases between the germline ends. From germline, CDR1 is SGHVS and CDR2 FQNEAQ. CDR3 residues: CASSWGTSGNTIYF. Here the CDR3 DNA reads TGTGCCAGCAGCTGGGGGACATCTGGAAACACCATATATTTT.

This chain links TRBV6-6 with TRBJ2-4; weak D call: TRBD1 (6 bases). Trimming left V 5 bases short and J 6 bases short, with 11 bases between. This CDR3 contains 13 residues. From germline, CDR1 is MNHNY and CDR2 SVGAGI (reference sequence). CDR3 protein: CASSTGLANIQYF. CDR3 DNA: TGTGCCAGCAGTACAGGGTTGGCAAACATTCAGTACTTC.

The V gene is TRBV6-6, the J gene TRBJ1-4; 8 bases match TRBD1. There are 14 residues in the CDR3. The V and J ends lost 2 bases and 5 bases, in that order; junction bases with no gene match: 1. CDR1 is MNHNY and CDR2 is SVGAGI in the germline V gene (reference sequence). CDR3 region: CASSYRDRNEKLFF. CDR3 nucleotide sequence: TGTGCCAGCAGTTACCGGGACAGGAATGAAAAACTGTTTTTT.

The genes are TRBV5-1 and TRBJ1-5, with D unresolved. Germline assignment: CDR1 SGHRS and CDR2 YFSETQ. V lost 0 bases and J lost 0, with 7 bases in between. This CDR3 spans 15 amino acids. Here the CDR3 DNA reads TGCGCCAGCAGCTTGGACGGGATTAGCAATCAGCCCCAGCATTTT. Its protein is CASSLDGISNQPQHF.

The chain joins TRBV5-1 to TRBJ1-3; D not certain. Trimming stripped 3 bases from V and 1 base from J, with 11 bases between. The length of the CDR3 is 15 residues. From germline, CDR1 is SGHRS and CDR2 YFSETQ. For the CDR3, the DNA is TGCGCCAGCAGCTCTGGCCTCGAATCTGGAAACACCATATATTTT. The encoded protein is CASSSGLESGNTIYF.

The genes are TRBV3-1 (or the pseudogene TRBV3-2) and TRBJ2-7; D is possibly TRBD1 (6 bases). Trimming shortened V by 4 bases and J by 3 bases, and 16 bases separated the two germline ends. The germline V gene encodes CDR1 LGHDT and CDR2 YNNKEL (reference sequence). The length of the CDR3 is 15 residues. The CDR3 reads CASSRNRGSGYEQYF. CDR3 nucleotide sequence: TGTGCCAGCAGCCGCAATAGGGGGAGTGGCTACGAGCAGTACTTC.

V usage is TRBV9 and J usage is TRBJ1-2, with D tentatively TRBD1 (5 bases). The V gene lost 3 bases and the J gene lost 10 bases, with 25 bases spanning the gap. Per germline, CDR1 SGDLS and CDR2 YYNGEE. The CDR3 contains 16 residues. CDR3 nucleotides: TGTGCCAGCAGCGATGGTGTGTTGGACCCGGCGGGGACCTACACCTTC. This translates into CASSDGVLDPAGTYTF.

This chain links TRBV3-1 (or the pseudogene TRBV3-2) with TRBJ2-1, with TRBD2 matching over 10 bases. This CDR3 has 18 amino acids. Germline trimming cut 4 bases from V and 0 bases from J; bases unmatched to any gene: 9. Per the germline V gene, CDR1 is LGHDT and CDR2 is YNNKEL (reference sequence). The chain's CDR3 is CASSRPGAGGSSYNEQFF. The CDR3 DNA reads TGTGCCAGCAGCCGCCCGGGAGCGGGAGGGAGCTCCTACAATGAGCAGTTCTTC.

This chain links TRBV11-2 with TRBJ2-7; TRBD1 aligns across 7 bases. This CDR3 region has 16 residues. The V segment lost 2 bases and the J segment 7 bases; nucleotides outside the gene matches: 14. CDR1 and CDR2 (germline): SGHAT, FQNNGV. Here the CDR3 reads CASSLLLGQTKVEQYF. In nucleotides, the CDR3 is TGTGCCAGCAGCTTATTACTGGGACAGACTAAGGTTGAGCAGTACTTC. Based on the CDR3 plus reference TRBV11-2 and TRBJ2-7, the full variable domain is EAGVAQSPRYKIIEKRQSVAFWCNPISGHATLYWYQQILGQGPKLLIQFQNNGVVDDSQLPKDRFSAERLKGVDSTLKIQPAKLEDSAVYLCASSLLLGQTKVEQYFGPGTRLTVT.

Here the CDR3 DNA reads TGTGCCAGCAGTGGCAGGACGGGGAGTTGGACCGGGGAGCTGTTTTTT. As protein: CASSGRTGSWTGELFF. This chain joins TRBV6-1 and TRBJ2-2; the D gene is possibly TRBD2 (5 bases). V was trimmed by 4 bases and J by 5 bases, leaving 17 bases between them. CDR1 and CDR2 from the germline V gene are MNHNS and SASEGT. The CDR3 is 16 amino acids.

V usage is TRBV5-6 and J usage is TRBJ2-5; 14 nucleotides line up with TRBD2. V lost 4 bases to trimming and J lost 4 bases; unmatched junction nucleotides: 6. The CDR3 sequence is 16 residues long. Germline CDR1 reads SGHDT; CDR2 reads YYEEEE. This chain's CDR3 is CASSGPGLAGVETQYF. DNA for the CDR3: TGTGCCAGCAGCGGACCGGGACTAGCGGGAGTAGAGACCCAGTACTTC.

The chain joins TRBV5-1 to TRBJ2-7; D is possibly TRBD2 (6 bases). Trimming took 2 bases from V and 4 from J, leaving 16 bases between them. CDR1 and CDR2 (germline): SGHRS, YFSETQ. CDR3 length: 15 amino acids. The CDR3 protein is CASSFAGSGSYEQYF. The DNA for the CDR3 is TGCGCCAGCAGCTTCGCGGGTAGCGGCTCGTACGAGCAGTACTTC.

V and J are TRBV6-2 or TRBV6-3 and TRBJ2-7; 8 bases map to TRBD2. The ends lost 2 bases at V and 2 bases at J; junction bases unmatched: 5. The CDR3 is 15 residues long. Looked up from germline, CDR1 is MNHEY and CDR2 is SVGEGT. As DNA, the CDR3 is TGTGCCAGCAGTTACGCGGGAGGCGTAACCTACGAGCAGTACTTC. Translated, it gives CASSYAGGVTYEQYF.